The 24 T cell receptor beta chains below come from one sample, sequenced in a study of cytotoxic CD8 clonotypes in ibrutinib-treated CLL. TCRdb's copy holds only in-frame clones and misses some; the assay was immunoSEQ multiplex PCR. The sample carries about 140,000 clones, less than 95% recorded once. The specimen was PBMCs, collected after 12 months of ibrutinib treatment. The receptor source for this set is a human donor with chronic lymphocytic leukemia.

V usage is TRBV28 and J usage is TRBJ2-3; no clear D. The CDR3 extends over 15 amino acids. Trimming shortened V by 5 bases and J by 3 bases, and 15 bases separated the two germline ends. In germline, CDR1 is MDHEN, CDR2 SYDVKM. This CDR3 is CASSLNPYDTDTQYF. CDR3 in DNA: TGTGCCAGCAGTCTAAACCCGTACGATACAGATACGCAGTATTTT.

This clone was seen just once. The same CDR3 also results from other DNA sequences found in this sample. This chain uses TRBV7-9 with TRBJ2-7; D unclear. Germline CDR1 and CDR2: SEHNR and FQNEAQ (reference sequence). Between the trimmed V and J ends, which lost 5 bases and 3 bases, there was a span of 2 bases. The CDR3 extends over 10 amino acids. CDR3 in amino acids: CASSGYEQYF. DNA for the CDR3: TGTGCCAGCAGCGGCTACGAGCAGTACTTC.

CDR3 nucleotides: TGTGCCAGCTCACCAAACGGCCAGTCGCAAGAAGCTTTCTTT. Protein product: CASSPNGQSQEAFF. The genes are TRBV18 and TRBJ1-1, with D hard to call. Trimming took 2 bases from V and 8 from J, leaving 15 bases between them. The germline CDR1 and CDR2 sequences are KGHSH and LQKENI. The CDR3 is 14 amino acids.

The genes are TRBV7-2 and TRBJ2-3; 8 bases fit TRBD2. V shed 4 bases, J shed 6 bases, and the junction held 15 bases outside the gene matches. CDR3 size: 17 residues. Germline loops: CDR1 SGHTA, CDR2 FQGNSA. CDR3 region: CASSSPRASGHMDTQYF. CDR3 coding DNA: TGTGCCAGCAGCTCCCCGAGGGCTAGCGGGCATATGGATACGCAGTATTTT.

The table lists this clone with a count of one. The chain links TRBV6-6 to TRBJ2-7; tentatively, D is TRBD1 (5 bases). V lost 5 bases and J 7 bases, leaving 9 bases between the germline ends. Germline CDR1 and CDR2: MNHNY and SVGAGI (reference sequence). The CDR3 contains 11 residues. In nucleotides, the CDR3 is TGTGCCAGCAGTCGTCGACAGGAGCAGTACTTC. Translation: CASSRRQEQYF.

The gene calls are TRBV11-1 and TRBJ2-7, with 9 bases aligning to TRBD1. The CDR3 length is 15 residues. CDR1 and CDR2 (germline): SGHAT, FQDESV (reference sequence). J was trimmed by 6 bases and V by 1 base; bases with no gene match: 7. CDR3 amino acids: CASSLGGTGSAEQYF. The CDR3 DNA reads as TGTGCCAGCAGCTTAGGTGGGACAGGGTCCGCCGAGCAGTACTTC.

J is TRBJ2-2 and V is TRBV5-1; D is tentatively TRBD1 or TRBD2 (5 bases each). The V end was cut by 0 bases, the J end by 1 base, with 7 bases between. Germline loops: CDR1 SGHRS, CDR2 YFSETQ. The CDR3 length is 15 residues. The CDR3 sequence: CASSLGDGNTGELFF. The CDR3 coding sequence is TGCGCCAGCAGCTTGGGGGACGGGAACACCGGGGAGCTGTTTTTT. Full variable domain (remainder filled in from reference TRBV5-1 and TRBJ2-2): KAGVTQTPRYLIKTRGQQVTLSCSPISGHRSVSWYQQTPGQGLQFLFEYFSETQRNKGNFPGRFSGRQFSNSRSEMNVSTLELGDSALYLCASSLGDGNTGELFFGEGSRLTVL.

The J gene is TRBJ2-3, the V gene TRBV19; no definite D call. Trimming took off 5 bases at V and 3 bases at J, with 6 bases between the two ends. Looked up from germline, CDR1 is LNHDA and CDR2 is SQIVND (reference sequence). CDR3 size: 12 residues. CDR3 in amino acids: CASSVATDTQYF. CDR3 DNA sequence: TGTGCCAGTAGTGTGGCTACAGATACGCAGTATTTT.

The gene calls are TRBV7-2 and TRBJ2-1; weak D call: TRBD1 (5 bases). The CDR3 covers 17 residues. Trimming took off 5 bases at V and 3 bases at J, with 20 bases between the two ends. Germline V gene lookup returns CDR1 SGHTA and CDR2 FQGNSA. The CDR3: CASSAFMGPTNYNEQFF. CDR3 coding DNA: TGTGCCAGCAGCGCATTTATGGGGCCAACCAACTACAATGAGCAGTTCTTC.

This chain connects TRBV10-1 to TRBJ1-4, with D maybe TRBD1 (6 bases). Germline CDR1 and CDR2: WNHNN and SYGVQD (reference sequence). Trimming took off 5 bases at V and 8 bases at J, with 15 bases between the two ends. The CDR3 extends over 14 amino acids. CDR3 bases: TGCGCCAGCAGTCCTGACAGGACCCGGGAAAAACTGTTTTTT. Translating gives CASSPDRTREKLFF.

The V gene is TRBV29-1, the J gene TRBJ2-3; D remains ambiguous. This CDR3 contains 10 residues. Trimming stripped 4 bases from V and 7 bases from J, with 6 bases between. Germline V gene data show CDR1 as SQVTM and CDR2 as ANQGSEA. CDR3 loop: CSVGIHTQYF. DNA of the CDR3: TGCAGCGTTGGCATACATACGCAGTATTTT.

The genes are TRBV6-6 and TRBJ1-1; a possible D gene is TRBD1 (6 bases). CDR1 MNHNY and CDR2 SVGAGI come from the germline V gene (reference sequence). CDR3 length equals 13 residues. V gave up 6 bases and J gave up 7 bases, with 15 bases separating them. The chain's CDR3 is CASSERQVGEAFF. CDR3 in DNA: TGTGCCAGCAGCGAAAGACAGGTCGGTGAAGCTTTCTTT.

This clone was counted between two and nine times. The gene calls are TRBV18 and TRBJ2-7; perhaps TRBD2 as D (6 bases). Per germline, CDR1 KGHSH and CDR2 LQKENI. V shed 2 bases and J shed 5 bases, with 7 bases lying between them. This CDR3 has 12 amino acids. CDR3 sequence (DNA): TGTGCCAGCTCACCATCGGGAGACGAGCAGTACTTC. Translating it yields CASSPSGDEQYF.

The CDR3 nucleotides are TGCGCCAGCAGCTTATACGGACACCAAGAGACCCAGTACTTC. Translation gives CASSLYGHQETQYF. V gene TRBV5-1 combines with J gene TRBJ2-5; D call uncertain. The CDR3 extends over 14 amino acids. Looked up from germline, CDR1 is SGHRS and CDR2 is YFSETQ. V lost 2 bases and J lost 0, with 8 bases in between.

The chain couples TRBV18 to TRBJ2-1; the D is unclear. The CDR3 loop spans 15 amino acids. Germline V gives CDR1 KGHSH, CDR2 LQKENI. The V gene lost 3 bases and the J gene lost 0 bases, with 9 bases spanning the gap. Written as DNA, the CDR3 is TGTGCCAGCTCACCGAGCTATGGCTCCTACAATGAGCAGTTCTTC. Translation gives CASSPSYGSYNEQFF.

This sequence joins TRBV15 and TRBJ2-5, with TRBD2 matching over 11 bases. The length of the CDR3 is 16 residues. J was trimmed by 4 bases and V by 4 bases; bases with no gene match: 8. Per germline, CDR1 LNHNV and CDR2 YYDKDF (reference sequence). As DNA, the CDR3 is TGTGCCACCAGCACCATGACTAGCGGGGAAGCAGAGACCCAGTACTTC. Translation: CATSTMTSGEAETQYF.

This clone appeared a single time. V usage is TRBV6-5 and J usage is TRBJ1-5; D may be TRBD1 (6 bases). V was cut by 5 bases and J by 1 base, with 12 bases left in between. The length of the CDR3 is 15 residues. Germline lookup yields CDR1 MNHEY and CDR2 SVGAGI. The chain's CDR3 is CASSPLQGSNQPQHF. The CDR3 DNA reads as TGTGCCAGCAGTCCCCTACAGGGCAGCAATCAGCCCCAGCATTTT.

The rearrangement joins TRBV29-1 to TRBJ1-4; D might be TRBD1 (5 bases). This CDR3 is built from 14 residues. Germline lookup yields CDR1 SQVTM and CDR2 ANQGSEA. V was shortened by 5 bases and J by 4 bases, with 14 bases between the two germline ends. CDR3 in DNA: TGCAGCGTTAAAGGGGCAGGTGGTAATGAAAAACTGTTTTTT. Its translation: CSVKGAGGNEKLFF. Together with reference TRBV29-1 and TRBJ1-4, the CDR3 gives the full variable domain: SAVISQKPSRDICQRGTSLTIQCQVDSQVTMMFWYRQQPGQSLTLIATANQGSEATYESGFVIDKFPISRPNLTFSTLTVSNMSPEDSSIYLCSVKGAGGNEKLFFGSGTQLSVL.

The V and J genes are TRBV6-5 and TRBJ2-7, with D possibly TRBD1 on 5 matching bases. There are 14 residues in the CDR3. CDR1 and CDR2 (germline): MNHEY, SVGAGI. V lost 5 bases to trimming and J lost 4 bases, with 15 bases between them. The CDR3 loop reads CASSKGQGLYEQYF. The CDR3 region has the DNA TGTGCCAGCAGTAAAGGGCAGGGCCTGTACGAGCAGTACTTC.

The chain combines TRBV5-6 with TRBJ1-5; D is unclear. Germline values: CDR1 SGHDT, CDR2 YYEEEE. Trimming cost V 4 bases and J 0 bases, with 8 bases left between them. The CDR3 spans 14 residues. The CDR3 region is CASSGFNSNQPQHF. CDR3 DNA sequence: TGTGCCAGCAGCGGATTTAATAGCAATCAGCCCCAGCATTTT. Full variable domain (rest looked up from reference TRBV5-6 and TRBJ1-5): DAGVTQSPTHLIKTRGQQVTLRCSPKSGHDTVSWYQQALGQGPQFIFQYYEEEERQRGNFPDRFSGHQFPNYSSELNVNALLLGDSALYLCASSGFNSNQPQHFGDGTRLSIL.

This chain connects TRBV7-2 to TRBJ2-6, with D unresolved. The germline CDR1 and CDR2 sequences are SGHTA and FQGNSA. There are 16 residues in the CDR3. V was cut by 1 base and J by 4 bases, with 11 bases left in between. As DNA, the CDR3 is TGTGCCAGCAGCTTAGGGAGACTCTCGGGGGCCAACGTCCTGACTTTC. This gives the protein CASSLGRLSGANVLTF.

This clone showed up just once. The rearrangement uses TRBV11-2 and TRBJ2-3; 10 nucleotides agree with TRBD2. Trimming cost V 1 base and J 3 bases; bases outside gene matches: 7. The germline gives CDR1 SGHAT, CDR2 FQNNGV. The CDR3 consists of 17 residues. CDR3 nucleotide sequence: TGTGCCAGCAGCTTAGTCGTAGCGGGAGGTACTACAGATACGCAGTATTTT. Translated: CASSLVVAGGTTDTQYF.

The rearrangement links TRBV15 to TRBJ1-3; no clear D. V dropped 0 bases and J dropped 4 bases, with 16 bases sitting between them. There are 17 residues in the CDR3. CDR1 is LNHNV, CDR2 YYDKDF, per germline (reference sequence). CDR3 DNA sequence: TGTGCCACCAGCAGAGAGAATCAGGCTCCTTCGGGAAACACCATATATTTT. It codes for CATSRENQAPSGNTIYF.

The chain has TRBV5-6 and TRBJ2-2; D is undetermined. Per germline, CDR1 SGHDT and CDR2 YYEEEE. The CDR3 consists of 16 residues. Trimming left V 2 bases short and J 0 bases short, with 11 bases between. The CDR3 DNA follows: TGTGCCAGCAGCTTTCGCCCCATTACGAACACCGGGGAGCTGTTTTTT. Translating gives CASSFRPITNTGELFF.